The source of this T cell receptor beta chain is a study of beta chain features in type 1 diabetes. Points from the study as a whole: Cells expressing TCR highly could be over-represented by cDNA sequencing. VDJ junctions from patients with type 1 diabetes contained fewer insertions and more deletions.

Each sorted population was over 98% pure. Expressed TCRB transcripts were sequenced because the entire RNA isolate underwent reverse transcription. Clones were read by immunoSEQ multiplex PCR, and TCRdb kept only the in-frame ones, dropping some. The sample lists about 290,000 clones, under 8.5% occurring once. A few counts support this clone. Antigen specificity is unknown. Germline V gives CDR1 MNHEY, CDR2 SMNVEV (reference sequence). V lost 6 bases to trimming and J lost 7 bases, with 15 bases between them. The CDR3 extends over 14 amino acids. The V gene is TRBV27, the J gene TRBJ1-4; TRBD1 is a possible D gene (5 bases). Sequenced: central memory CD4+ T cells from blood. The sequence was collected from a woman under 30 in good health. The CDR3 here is CASSQSWGGEKLFF. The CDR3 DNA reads TGTGCCAGCAGCCAGAGCTGGGGGGGTGAAAAACTGTTTTTT.